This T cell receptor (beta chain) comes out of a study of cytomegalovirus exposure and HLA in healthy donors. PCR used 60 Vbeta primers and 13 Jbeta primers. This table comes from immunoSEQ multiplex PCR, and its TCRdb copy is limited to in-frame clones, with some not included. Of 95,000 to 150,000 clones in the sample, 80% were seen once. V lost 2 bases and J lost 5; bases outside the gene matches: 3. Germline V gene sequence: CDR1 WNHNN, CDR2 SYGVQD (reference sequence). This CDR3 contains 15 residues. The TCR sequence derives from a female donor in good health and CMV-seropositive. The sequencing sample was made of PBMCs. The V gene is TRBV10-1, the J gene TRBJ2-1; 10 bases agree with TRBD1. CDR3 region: CASSEPGTGDNEQFF. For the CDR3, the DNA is TGCGCCAGCAGTGAGCCCGGGACAGGGGACAATGAGCAGTTCTTC.